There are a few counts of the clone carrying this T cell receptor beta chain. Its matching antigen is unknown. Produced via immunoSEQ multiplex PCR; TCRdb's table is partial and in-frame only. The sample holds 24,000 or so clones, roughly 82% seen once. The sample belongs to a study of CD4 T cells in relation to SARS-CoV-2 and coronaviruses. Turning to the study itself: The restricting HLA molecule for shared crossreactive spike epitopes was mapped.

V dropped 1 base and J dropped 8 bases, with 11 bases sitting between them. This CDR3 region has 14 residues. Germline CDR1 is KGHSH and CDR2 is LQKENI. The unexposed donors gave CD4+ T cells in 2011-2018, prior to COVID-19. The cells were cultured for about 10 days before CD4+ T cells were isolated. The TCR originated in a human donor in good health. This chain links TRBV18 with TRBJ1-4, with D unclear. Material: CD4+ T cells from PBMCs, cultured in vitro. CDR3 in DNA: TGTGCCAGCTCACCACGGAAAACCGAGGAAAAACTGTTTTTT. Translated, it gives CASSPRKTEEKLFF.